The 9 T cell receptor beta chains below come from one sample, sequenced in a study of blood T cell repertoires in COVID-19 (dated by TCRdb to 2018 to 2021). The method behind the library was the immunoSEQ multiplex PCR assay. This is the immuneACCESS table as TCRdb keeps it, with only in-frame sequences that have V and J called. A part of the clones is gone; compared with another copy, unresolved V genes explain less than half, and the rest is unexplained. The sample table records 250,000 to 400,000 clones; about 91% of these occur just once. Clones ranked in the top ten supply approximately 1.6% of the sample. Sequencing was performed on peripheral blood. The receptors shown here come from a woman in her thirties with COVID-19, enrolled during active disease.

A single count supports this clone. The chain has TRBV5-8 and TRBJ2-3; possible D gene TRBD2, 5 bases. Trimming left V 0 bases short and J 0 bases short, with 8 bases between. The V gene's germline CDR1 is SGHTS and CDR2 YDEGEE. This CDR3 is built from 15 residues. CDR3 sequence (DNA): TGTGCCAGCAGCTTGGATCCGGGGAGCACAGATACGCAGTATTTT. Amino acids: CASSLDPGSTDTQYF.

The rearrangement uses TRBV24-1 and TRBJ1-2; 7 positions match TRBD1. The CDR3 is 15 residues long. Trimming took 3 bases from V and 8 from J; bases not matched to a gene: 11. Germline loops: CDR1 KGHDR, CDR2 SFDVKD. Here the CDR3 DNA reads TGTGCCACCAGTGATCCCAACAGGGGAGTGAGCGGCTACACCTTC. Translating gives CATSDPNRGVSGYTF.

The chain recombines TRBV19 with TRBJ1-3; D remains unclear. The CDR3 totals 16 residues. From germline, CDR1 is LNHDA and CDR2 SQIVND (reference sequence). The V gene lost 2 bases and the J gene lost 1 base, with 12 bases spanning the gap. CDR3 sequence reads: CASSISDRGSGNTIYF. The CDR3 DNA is TGTGCCAGTAGTATATCCGACCGGGGTTCTGGAAACACCATATATTTT. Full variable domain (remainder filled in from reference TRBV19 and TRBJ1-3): DGGITQSPKYLFRKEGQNVTLSCEQNLNHDAMYWYRQDPGQGLRLIYYSQIVNDFQKGDIAEGYSVSREKKESFPLTVTSAQKNPTAFYLCASSISDRGSGNTIYFGEGSWLTVV.

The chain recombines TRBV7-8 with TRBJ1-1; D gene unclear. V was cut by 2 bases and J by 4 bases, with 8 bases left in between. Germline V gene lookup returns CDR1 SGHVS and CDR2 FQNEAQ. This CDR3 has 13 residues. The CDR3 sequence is CASSLIGGTEAFF. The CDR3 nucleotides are TGTGCCAGCAGCTTAATCGGAGGCACTGAAGCTTTCTTT.

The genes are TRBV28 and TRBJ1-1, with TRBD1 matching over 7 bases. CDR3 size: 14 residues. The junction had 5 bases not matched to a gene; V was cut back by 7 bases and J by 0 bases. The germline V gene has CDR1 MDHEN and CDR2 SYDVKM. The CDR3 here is CASTQTGLNTEAFF. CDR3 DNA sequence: TGTGCCAGCACTCAGACAGGGCTGAACACTGAAGCTTTCTTT.

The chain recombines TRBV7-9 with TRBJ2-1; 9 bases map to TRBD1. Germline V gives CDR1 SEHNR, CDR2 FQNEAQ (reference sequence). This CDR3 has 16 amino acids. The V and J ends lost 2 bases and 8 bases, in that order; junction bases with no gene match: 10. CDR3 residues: CASSLIGQGIGDEQFF. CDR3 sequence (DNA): TGTGCCAGCAGCTTAATAGGACAGGGGATCGGCGATGAGCAGTTCTTC.

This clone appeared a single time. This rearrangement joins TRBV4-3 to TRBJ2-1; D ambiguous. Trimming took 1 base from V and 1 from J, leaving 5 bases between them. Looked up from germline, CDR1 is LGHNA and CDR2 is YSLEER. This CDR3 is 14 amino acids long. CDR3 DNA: TGCGCCAGCAGCCAAGGCGCTTCCTACAATGAGCAGTTCTTC. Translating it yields CASSQGASYNEQFF.

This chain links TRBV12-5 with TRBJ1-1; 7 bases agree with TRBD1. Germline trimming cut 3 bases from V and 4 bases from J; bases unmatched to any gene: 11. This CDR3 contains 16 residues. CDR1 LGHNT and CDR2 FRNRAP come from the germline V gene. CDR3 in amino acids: CASGFSGTVLSTEAFF. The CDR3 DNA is TGTGCTAGTGGTTTTTCCGGGACAGTCCTTTCCACTGAAGCTTTCTTT.

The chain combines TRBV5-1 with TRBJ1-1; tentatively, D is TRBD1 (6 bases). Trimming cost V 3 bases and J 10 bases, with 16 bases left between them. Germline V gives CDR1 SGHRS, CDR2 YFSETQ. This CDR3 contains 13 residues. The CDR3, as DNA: TGCGCCAGCAGCTCCGGGACACCCGGAGGAGCTTTCTTT. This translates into CASSSGTPGGAFF.